These T cell receptor beta chains were read from a single sample in a study of blood T cell repertoires in COVID-19. Assay: immunoSEQ multiplex PCR; the TCRdb copy retains only in-frame clones and omits some. This repertoire shows around 300,000 clones, 90% found once; its top ten account for roughly 1.6%. The sequencing input was PBMCs or T cells enriched from blood (not recorded which). The receptor source for this set is a woman aged 18 to 35 with acute COVID-19. Both conserved end residues are part of each CDR3. D genes are given only for firm matches. Size is omitted from some rows. Given values are once, few, many or a class for expanded clones.

clone_size	v_call	d_call	j_call	cdr3_aa	cdr3_nt
-	TRBV30	TRBD2	TRBJ2-1	CAWQPLAGSYNEQFF	TGTGCCTGGCAACCTCTAGCGGGATCCTACAATGAGCAGTTCTTC
-	TRBV28	-	TRBJ1-5	CASRGLGPSNQPQHF	TGTGCCAGCAGGGGACTTGGCCCAAGCAATCAGCCCCAGCATTTT
once	TRBV19	TRBD1	TRBJ1-6	CASSDEDRGNSPLHF	TGTGCCAGTAGTGATGAGGACAGGGGAAATTCACCCCTCCACTTT
-	TRBV30	TRBD1	TRBJ1-1	CAFSGTVNTEAFF	TGTGCCTTTTCCGGGACAGTCAACACTGAAGCTTTCTTT
-	TRBV3-1/TRBV3-2	-	TRBJ2-1	CASSQELVGAYNEQFF	TGTGCCAGCAGCCAAGAGCTGGTTGGAGCCTACAATGAGCAGTTCTTC
once	TRBV18	-	TRBJ2-1	CASSLGRRSFRDNEQFF	TGTGCCAGCTCACTCGGTCGTAGGAGTTTTCGAGACAATGAGCAGTTCTTC
-	TRBV30	-	TRBJ2-3	CAWSSGHTDTQYF	TGTGCCTGGAGTTCGGGTCACACAGATACGCAGTATTTT
-	TRBV12-1	-	TRBJ2-3	CASSSQPRGGPDTQYF	TGTGCCAGCAGCTCACAACCCCGAGGGGGACCAGATACGCAGTATTTT
-	TRBV19	-	TRBJ1-2	CASSIHRDGYTF	TGTGCCAGTAGTATCCACAGGGATGGCTACACCTTC
-	TRBV7-6	TRBD2	TRBJ2-7	CASSLRSLWEGRYEQYF	TGTGCCAGCAGCTTACGCTCCCTGTGGGAGGGCCGGTACGAGCAGTACTTC
-	TRBV20-1	TRBD1	TRBJ2-7	CSARTGVEQYF	TGCAGTGCTAGAACAGGGGTCGAGCAGTACTTC
-	TRBV11-2	TRBD2	TRBJ2-1	CASRSAGGPMDEQFF	TGTGCCAGCCGCAGTGCGGGAGGGCCCATGGATGAGCAGTTCTTC
-	TRBV25-1	-	TRBJ2-7	CASSEGVSGKRGLGEQYF	TGTGCCAGCAGTGAAGGGGTTAGCGGGAAAAGGGGGCTCGGGGAGCAGTACTTC
-	TRBV14	TRBD1	TRBJ1-2	CASSRGQGAFNYGYTF	TGTGCCAGCAGCCGTGGACAGGGGGCTTTTAACTATGGCTACACCTTC
-	TRBV2	-	TRBJ1-5	CASKGDGHQPQHF	TGTGCCTCAAAGGGGGACGGCCATCAGCCCCAGCATTTT
-	TRBV7-8	-	TRBJ1-1	CASSLTDSMSTEAFF	TGTGCCAGCAGCTTAACCGACAGTATGTCTACTGAAGCTTTCTTT
-	TRBV4-1	TRBD2	TRBJ2-1	CASSLSTGRNPYNEQFF	TGCGCCAGCAGCCTGTCCACCGGGAGGAATCCCTACAATGAGCAGTTCTTC
-	TRBV28	-	TRBJ2-2	CASSLGGTNTGELFF	TGTGCCAGCAGTTTGGGCGGGACGAACACCGGGGAGCTGTTTTTT
-	TRBV4-3	TRBD2	TRBJ2-1	CASSQGSGVYNEQFF	TGCGCCAGCAGCCAAGGTAGCGGGGTATACAATGAGCAGTTCTTC
once	TRBV19	-	TRBJ2-2	CASSIKAGTGELFF	TGTGCCAGTAGTATCAAAGCGGGCACCGGGGAGCTGTTTTTT
-	TRBV29-1	TRBD2	TRBJ2-7	CSVDGLAGANEQYF	TGCAGCGTTGACGGACTAGCGGGAGCGAACGAGCAGTACTTC
once	TRBV28	-	TRBJ1-1	CASFPAGLIAEAFF	TGTGCCAGCTTTCCGGCGGGGTTGATAGCTGAAGCTTTCTTT
-	TRBV5-1	-	TRBJ2-7	CASSLAVSSYEQYF	TGCGCCAGCAGCTTAGCGGTAAGCTCCTACGAGCAGTACTTC
-	TRBV4-2	-	TRBJ1-5	CASSQDRDQPQHF	TGTGCCAGCAGCCAAGATCGGGATCAGCCCCAGCATTTT
-	TRBV30	-	TRBJ1-4	CAWRVPGQEKLFF	TGTGCCTGGAGGGTCCCAGGACAGGAAAAACTGTTTTTT
-	TRBV20-1	TRBD1	TRBJ2-2	CSASGTVPHTGELFF	TGCAGTGCTAGTGGGACAGTTCCACACACCGGGGAGCTGTTTTTT
-	TRBV6-2/TRBV6-3	-	TRBJ2-1	CASSGLAPSSYNEQFF	TGTGCCAGCAGTGGGCTAGCGCCGAGCTCCTACAATGAGCAGTTCTTC
-	TRBV28	TRBD2	TRBJ2-3	CASSYVAGADTQYF	TGTGCCAGCAGTTACGTAGCGGGAGCGGATACGCAGTATTTT
-	TRBV27	-	TRBJ1-2	CASSLVGRGPTIGYTF	TGTGCCAGCAGTTTAGTGGGGCGGGGCCCCACTATTGGCTACACCTTC
-	TRBV28	TRBD1	TRBJ1-3	CASSNQGVPSGNTIYF	TGTGCCAGCAGTAATCAGGGGGTTCCCTCTGGAAACACCATATATTTT
-	TRBV6-5	-	TRBJ2-1	CASSRVGRINEQFF	TGTGCCAGCAGTAGAGTGGGGAGGATTAATGAGCAGTTCTTC
-	TRBV7-8	-	TRBJ1-3	CASSLSGLGNTIYF	TGTGCCAGCAGCTTATCAGGGTTGGGAAACACCATATATTTT
-	TRBV19	-	TRBJ2-6	CASTRVGHGVGPGANVLTF	TGTGCCAGTACCCGGGTTGGACATGGCGTCGGACCTGGGGCCAACGTCCTGACTTTC
-	TRBV9	TRBD2	TRBJ2-1	CASSLRTSGYNEQFF	TGTGCCAGCAGCTTAAGGACTAGCGGCTACAATGAGCAGTTCTTC
once	TRBV14	-	TRBJ2-5	CASSQGQQETQYF	TGTGCCAGCAGCCAGGGGCAACAAGAGACCCAGTACTTC
-	TRBV28	TRBD1	TRBJ1-5	CASSFPKTGANQPQHF	TGTGCCAGCAGTTTTCCTAAGACAGGGGCCAATCAGCCCCAGCATTTT
-	TRBV27	TRBD1	TRBJ2-4	CASSQAQGALAKNIQYF	TGTGCCAGCAGCCAGGCCCAGGGGGCCCTAGCCAAAAACATTCAGTACTTC
-	TRBV6-5	-	TRBJ2-5	CASRLDNFQETQYF	TGTGCCAGCCGACTGGACAATTTCCAAGAGACCCAGTACTTC
-	TRBV18	-	TRBJ2-1	CASSSPGLIQSYEQFF	TGTGCCAGCTCATCTCCCGGACTAATTCAAAGCTATGAGCAGTTCTTC
-	TRBV30	-	TRBJ2-3	CAWLPSGIRYTDTQYF	TGTGCCTGGCTTCCATCGGGGATCCGATACACAGATACGCAGTATTTT
-	TRBV5-1	TRBD1	TRBJ1-1	CASSQDRGLGEAFF	TGCGCCAGCAGCCAGGACAGGGGGCTTGGTGAAGCTTTCTTT
-	TRBV27	-	TRBJ2-2	CASSLQGRGAGELFF	TGTGCCAGCAGTTTACAGGGAAGGGGCGCCGGGGAGCTGTTTTTT
-	TRBV13	TRBD2	TRBJ2-7	CASSPLAGGREQYF	TGTGCCAGCAGCCCCCTAGCGGGAGGTCGGGAGCAGTACTTC
-	TRBV6-1	TRBD1	TRBJ2-3	CASSEFGTGGPVGQYF	TGTGCCAGCAGTGAATTCGGGACAGGGGGCCCCGTGGGGCAGTATTTT
-	TRBV18	TRBD1	TRBJ1-5	CASSPRTGGNQPQHF	TGTGCCAGCTCACCACGGACAGGGGGGAATCAGCCCCAGCATTTT
-	TRBV11-2	-	TRBJ1-1	CASSLDRKGGGEAFF	TGTGCCAGCAGCTTAGATCGGAAGGGAGGAGGTGAAGCTTTCTTT